Reported below is one T cell receptor (beta chain). Its antigen is as yet unknown. Patients aged 18 to 65 had newly diagnosed hyperthyroidism that had lasted under 2 months. The entry originates in a study of T cells in Graves' hyperthyroidism and ophthalmopathy. Study-wide points: Researchers found most expanded thyroid clonotypes above 0.001 in blood as well. Separating ophthalmopathy from stable hyperthyroidism was achieved by a 13 V-J model.

Researchers took RNA transcripts and amplified the TCR beta CDR3 regions from them. HTBI primers were employed in a first-round RT-PCR of the TCR CDR3. MiXCR, run by TCRdb on the multiplex PCR reads, gives a single entry per CDR3 protein. The sample includes about 400,000 distinct CDR3 sequences, about 15% of them seen just once. Between the trimmed V and J ends, which lost 6 bases and 7 bases, there was a span of 18 bases. This CDR3 is built from 13 residues. The germline V gene has CDR1 DFQATT and CDR2 SNEGSKA (reference sequence). This chain uses TRBV20-1 with TRBJ1-2; unclear D gene. The sample was blood. The TCR comes from a woman aged 30 to 39 with Graves' hyperthyroidism. CDR3 loop: CSAALRDTRGYTF. The CDR3 DNA sequence: TGCAGTGCCGCCCTCCGGGATACTCGTGGCTACACCTTC.